One sample yielded the 29 T cell receptor beta chains listed below, sequenced in a study of CD8 T cells in ankylosing spondylitis. Overall study findings and caveats: Roughly 8 highly homologous variants formed a TCR beta motif that appeared characteristic of ankylosing spondylitis blood.

MiXCR, applied by TCRdb to the 5' RACE reads, yields one record per CDR3 protein. The data show 450,000 to 550,000 distinct CDR3 sequences, roughly 5.2% seen once. No antigens are known for them. Sequencing used blood, either unsorted or a sorted T cell fraction (not recorded which). The receptors come from a male donor with ankylosing spondylitis.

This clonotype was observed a handful of times. CDR3 nucleotide sequence: TGCAGTGCTATGTCGGCGGGAGTGTCCGGGGAGCTGTTTTTT. It encodes CSAMSAGVSGELFF. The chain joins TRBV20-1 to TRBJ2-2, with 7 bases that match TRBD2. In germline, CDR1 is DFQATT, CDR2 SNEGSKA (reference sequence). The CDR3 loop spans 14 amino acids. V lost 4 bases, J lost 6 bases, and 8 bases stayed unmatched.

There are many counts of this clonotype. J is TRBJ2-3 and V is TRBV21-1; the tabulated D call, TRBD2, remains unverified against the DNA. TRBV21-1 is deemed a pseudogene. The CDR3 has 18 amino acids. This chain's CDR3 is CASSIGTNTLPGTDTQYF. The CDR3, as DNA: TGTGCCAGCAGCATCGGGACTAACACACTTCCGGGCACAGATACGCAGTATTTT.

This clonotype was detected ten times or more. This chain joins TRBV4-2 and TRBJ2-5, with D perhaps matching TRBD1 or TRBD2 (5 bases each). The V gene's germline CDR1 is LGHNA and CDR2 YNFKEQ. Trimming cost V 1 base and J 7 bases, with 13 bases left between them. CDR3 length: 14 amino acids. The CDR3 coding sequence is TGTGCCAGCAGCCAAGGAAGGGACCGGGGGACCCAGTACTTC. Protein sequence: CASSQGRDRGTQYF.

This sequence joins TRBV12-3 or TRBV12-4 and TRBJ2-4; 7 bases map to TRBD1. There are 14 residues in the CDR3. V lost 2 bases to trimming and J lost 7 bases; unmatched junction nucleotides: 5. The CDR3 DNA sequence: TGTGCCAGCAGTTTAATAGGGGGCAAGAACATTCAGTACTTC. Protein sequence: CASSLIGGKNIQYF.

This clonotype has a count of ten or more. The chain uses TRBV7-9 and TRBJ2-2; 8 bases map to TRBD2. The CDR3 is made up of 16 amino acids. Germline V gene sequence: CDR1 SEHNR, CDR2 FQNEAQ (reference sequence). J was trimmed by 2 bases and V by 2 bases; bases with no gene match: 4. The CDR3 nucleotides read TGTGCCAGCAGCTTAATCGGGAGGGCCAACACCGGGGAGCTGTTTTTT. Residues: CASSLIGRANTGELFF.

This clonotype was counted many times. The rearrangement links TRBV4-3 to TRBJ1-5; tentatively, D is TRBD1 (5 bases). Germline assignment: CDR1 LGHNA and CDR2 YSLEER. The CDR3 length is 15 residues. V dropped 0 bases and J dropped 3 bases, with 9 bases sitting between them. The CDR3 DNA reads as TGCGCCAGCAGCCAAGAACCCGGGACCAATCAGCCCCAGCATTTT. Encoded protein: CASSQEPGTNQPQHF.

This clonotype occurred many times. This sequence joins TRBV12-3 or TRBV12-4 and TRBJ1-3; D is undetermined. Deletions cut 2 bases from V and 0 bases from J, with 11 bases between. This CDR3 has 16 amino acids. The CDR3: CASSLSSESSGNTIYF. The CDR3 nucleotides are TGTGCCAGCAGTTTATCTTCGGAGAGCTCTGGAAACACCATATATTTT.

This clonotype was seen repeatedly, ten times or more. The chain links TRBV7-9 to TRBJ2-3, with D tentatively TRBD2 (5 bases). The germline V gene has CDR1 SEHNR and CDR2 FQNEAQ (reference sequence). The ends were cut back, 5 bases at V and 4 bases at J, with 13 bases in the middle. This CDR3 spans 14 amino acids. The CDR3: CASSPPGIPDTQYF. The CDR3 DNA reads as TGTGCCAGCAGCCCGCCCGGGATACCAGATACGCAGTATTTT.

The CDR3 nucleotides are TGTGCCAGCAGCTTTCCTCGGGGACAAAACTTTGGCGACACCATATATTTT. Translating it yields CASSFPRGQNFGDTIYF. The J gene is TRBJ1-3, the V gene TRBV7-2; a possible D gene is TRBD1 (6 bases). CDR3 length: 17 amino acids. Germline V gene sequence: CDR1 SGHTA, CDR2 FQGNSA. The ends were cut back, 3 bases at V and 8 bases at J, with 23 bases in the middle. The full variable domain, its missing parts supplied by reference TRBV7-2 and TRBJ1-3, is GAGVSQSPSNKVTEKGKDVELRCDPISGHTALYWYRQSLGQGLEFLIYFQGNSAPDKSGLPSDRFSAERTGGSVSTLTIQRTQQEDSAVYLCASSFPRGQNFGDTIYFGEGSWLTVV.

V and J are TRBV28 and TRBJ2-2; D gene unclear. CDR1 is MDHEN, CDR2 SYDVKM, per germline. V was shortened by 8 bases and J by 1 base, with 14 bases between the two germline ends. The CDR3 loop spans 15 amino acids. In nucleotides, the CDR3 is TGTGCCAGCGTTCCGGAAGCCTTGAACACCGGGGAGCTGTTTTTT. Its protein product is CASVPEALNTGELFF.

This clonotype was seen more than once but under ten times. The CDR3 here is CATLSTGGLTDYNEQFF. The CDR3 DNA is TGTGCCACCCTTTCTACCGGGGGACTCACAGACTACAATGAGCAGTTCTTC. V is TRBV10-3 and J is TRBJ2-1, with TRBD2 as a possible D gene (6 bases). This CDR3 is built from 17 residues. V was shortened by 10 bases and J by 3 bases, with 25 bases between the two germline ends. The V gene's germline CDR1 is ENHRY and CDR2 SYGVKD.

This clonotype was counted at least ten times. V gene TRBV7-8 combines with J gene TRBJ1-5; D not certain. Trimming removed 1 base at V and 5 bases at J, with 9 bases between. Germline V CDR1 and CDR2: SGHVS, FQNEAQ. CDR3 length: 14 residues. The CDR3 DNA reads TGTGCCAGCAGCTTAGACAGTATATATCAGCCCCAGCATTTT. Its protein product is CASSLDSIYQPQHF.

This clonotype came up a few times. The chain uses TRBV4-1 and TRBJ2-7; D might be TRBD2 (5 bases). Trimming removed 2 bases from V and 5 bases from J, with 19 bases in between. The CDR3 extends over 16 amino acids. The germline CDR1 and CDR2 sequences are MGHRA and YSYEKL. This CDR3 is CASSQQHAGANHEQYF. DNA of the CDR3: TGCGCCAGCAGCCAACAGCACGCGGGCGCGAACCACGAGCAGTACTTC.

This clonotype was recorded a few times. The chain combines TRBV20-1 with TRBJ2-7; 9 nucleotides match TRBD1. The CDR3 is 15 residues long. J lost 6 bases, V lost 5 bases, and 14 bases had no gene match. Germline V gene data show CDR1 as DFQATT and CDR2 as SNEGSKA (reference sequence). The chain's CDR3 is CSAFGTGRGWGEQYF. CDR3 nucleotides: TGCAGTGCTTTCGGGACAGGGAGAGGATGGGGCGAGCAGTACTTC.

This rearrangement joins TRBV28 to TRBJ2-7; 7 nucleotides line up with TRBD1. Losses at the gene ends were 5 bases for V and 8 bases for J; bases not matched to a gene: 9. CDR1 and CDR2 (germline): MDHEN, SYDVKM. This CDR3 spans 13 amino acids. The CDR3 nucleotides read TGTGCCAGCAGTCTGGAGGACAGGTTAAAGCAGTACTTC. Translating gives CASSLEDRLKQYF.

This clonotype has ten or more counts. V usage is TRBV15 and J usage is TRBJ1-5; possible D gene TRBD1, 5 bases. There are 15 residues in the CDR3. Germline CDR1 reads LNHNV; CDR2 reads YYDKDF (reference sequence). Trimming removed 1 base at V and 0 bases at J, with 7 bases between. The CDR3 sequence: CATSRGQRSNQPQHF. The CDR3 nucleotides read TGTGCCACCAGCAGAGGACAGCGTAGCAATCAGCCCCAGCATTTT.

This clonotype was recorded many times. The chain employs TRBV11-2 and TRBJ1-2; 9 bases map to TRBD1. Unmatched junction bases numbered 12, after V lost 0 bases and J lost 4 bases. The CDR3 has 18 residues. Looked up from germline, CDR1 is SGHAT and CDR2 is FQNNGV. CDR3 DNA sequence: TGTGCCAGCAGCTTAGAACCCTATGGACAGGGGTCAATCTATGGCTACACCTTC. Protein product: CASSLEPYGQGSIYGYTF.

The chain links TRBV5-5 to TRBJ1-5, with D maybe TRBD1 (5 bases). CDR1 SGHKS and CDR2 YYEKEE come from the germline V gene (reference sequence). V lost 4 bases, J lost 2 bases, and 13 bases lay in between. The CDR3 consists of 15 residues. CDR3 DNA sequence: TGTGCCAGCAGCCCCACAGGCCCCGGCAATCAGCCCCAGCATTTT. Residues: CASSPTGPGNQPQHF.

In its sample, this clonotype was seen many times. The rearrangement links TRBV6-1 to TRBJ1-2; the match to TRBD1 covers 10 bases. The germline CDR1 and CDR2 sequences are MNHNS and SASEGT. The CDR3 sequence is 14 residues long. J gave up 5 bases and V 6 bases, and 6 bases lay outside the gene matches. The CDR3 is CASRRGTGDYGYTF. The CDR3, as DNA: TGTGCCAGCAGGCGGGGGACAGGGGATTATGGCTACACCTTC.

In this sample, this clonotype turned up a few times. The chain links TRBV3-1 to TRBJ2-7; perhaps TRBD1 as D (5 bases). Germline V gene data show CDR1 as LGHDT and CDR2 as YNNKEL (reference sequence). The CDR3 extends over 15 amino acids. Trimming removed 2 bases at V and 2 bases at J, with 13 bases between. The CDR3 DNA follows: TGTGCCAGCAGCCAACCAGGGCCGACCCCCTACGAGCAGTACTTC. This sequence encodes CASSQPGPTPYEQYF.

This clonotype was seen repeatedly, ten times or more. This chain links TRBV12-3 or TRBV12-4 with TRBJ2-1; TRBD2 matches 10 bases. The CDR3 length is 15 residues. The trim removed 6 bases at V and 5 bases at J, leaving 7 bases unmatched. The CDR3 protein is CASSVIAGGNNEQFF. The CDR3, as DNA: TGTGCCAGCAGCGTCATAGCGGGAGGCAACAATGAGCAGTTCTTC.

In its sample, this clonotype was seen a few times. The V call is TRBV5-1, the J call TRBJ1-1; TRBD1 might be the D (5 bases). V was clipped by 4 bases and J by 1 base, with 14 bases between them. Germline V gene sequence: CDR1 SGHRS, CDR2 YFSETQ. There are 15 residues in the CDR3. CDR3 region: CASSPRALGNTEAFF. CDR3 nucleotide sequence: TGCGCCAGCAGCCCCAGGGCGTTAGGGAACACTGAAGCTTTCTTT.

This clonotype appeared many times. The chain couples TRBV7-9 to TRBJ1-1; no clear D. The CDR3 runs to 11 residues. Per the germline V gene, CDR1 is SEHNR and CDR2 is FQNEAQ (reference sequence). V was trimmed by 5 bases and J by 10 bases, leaving 11 bases between them. The CDR3 is CASSGPLVAFF. DNA for the CDR3: TGTGCCAGCAGCGGTCCCCTAGTAGCTTTCTTT.

This clonotype was detected ten times or more. The J gene is TRBJ2-1, the V gene TRBV20-1; possibly TRBD2 for D (6 bases). Germline V gene lookup returns CDR1 DFQATT and CDR2 SNEGSKA (reference sequence). The CDR3 totals 16 residues. V lost 2 bases to trimming and J lost 3 bases, with 17 bases between them. The CDR3 coding sequence is TGCAGTGCTAGATCTCGGGACTCCCACCTCTACAATGAGCAGTTCTTC. Translation: CSARSRDSHLYNEQFF.

This clonotype came up many times. The V gene is TRBV4-2, the J gene TRBJ2-7, with D possibly TRBD1 on 6 matching bases. V lost 0 bases and J lost 3, with 12 bases in between. The V gene's germline CDR1 is LGHNA and CDR2 YNFKEQ. The CDR3 consists of 15 residues. The CDR3 spells CASSQDRGGSYEQYF. CDR3 DNA sequence: TGTGCCAGCAGCCAAGATAGAGGGGGTAGCTACGAGCAGTACTTC.

This chain connects TRBV6-2 or TRBV6-3 to TRBJ1-1, with D uncertain. Germline V gene sequence: CDR1 MNHEY, CDR2 SVGEGT. The CDR3 consists of 13 residues. Trimming took off 7 bases at V and 2 bases at J, with 11 bases between the two ends. CDR3 sequence reads: CASTERVNTEAFF. In DNA, the CDR3 is TGTGCCAGCACAGAAAGAGTCAACACTGAAGCTTTCTTT.

The chain employs TRBV30 and TRBJ2-7; D call uncertain. Germline-derived CDR1 and CDR2 are GTSNPN and SVGIG (reference sequence). The CDR3 is 12 residues long. V lost 2 bases and J 3 bases, leaving 8 bases between the germline ends. This CDR3 is CAWSRSVYEQYF. CDR3 nucleotides: TGTGCCTGGAGTCGGTCCGTCTACGAGCAGTACTTC.

The chain links TRBV5-4 to TRBJ2-7; maybe TRBD2 (7 bases). CDR1 SGHNT and CDR2 YYREEE come from the germline V gene (reference sequence). V dropped 1 base and J dropped 4 bases, with 27 bases sitting between them. The CDR3 runs to 19 residues. In nucleotides, the CDR3 is TGTGCCAGCAGCTTGAGCCCCCTCCCGCCGGGGGGCGGCAGTTACGAGCAGTACTTC. Translating it yields CASSLSPLPPGGGSYEQYF. The whole variable domain, remainder taken from reference TRBV5-4 and TRBJ2-7, is ETGVTQSPTHLIKTRGQQVTLRCSSQSGHNTVSWYQQALGQGPQFIFQYYREEENGRGNFPPRFSGLQFPNYSSELNVNALELDDSALYLCASSLSPLPPGGGSYEQYFGPGTRLTVT.

This clonotype came up many times. The chain carries TRBV7-8 and TRBJ2-5; D may be TRBD2 (5 bases). Germline V gene sequence: CDR1 SGHVS, CDR2 FQNEAQ. Between the trimmed V and J ends, which lost 5 bases and 9 bases, there was a span of 16 bases. This CDR3 has 13 residues. CDR3 protein: CASSLEEVLAQYF. CDR3 nucleotides: TGTGCCAGCAGCCTTGAGGAGGTGTTGGCCCAGTACTTC. Based on the CDR3 plus reference TRBV7-8 and TRBJ2-5, the full variable domain is GAGVSQSPRYKVAKRGQDVALRCDPISGHVSLFWYQQALGQGPEFLTYFQNEAQLDKSGLPSDRFFAERPEGSVSTLKIQRTQQEDSAVYLCASSLEEVLAQYFGPGTRLLVL.